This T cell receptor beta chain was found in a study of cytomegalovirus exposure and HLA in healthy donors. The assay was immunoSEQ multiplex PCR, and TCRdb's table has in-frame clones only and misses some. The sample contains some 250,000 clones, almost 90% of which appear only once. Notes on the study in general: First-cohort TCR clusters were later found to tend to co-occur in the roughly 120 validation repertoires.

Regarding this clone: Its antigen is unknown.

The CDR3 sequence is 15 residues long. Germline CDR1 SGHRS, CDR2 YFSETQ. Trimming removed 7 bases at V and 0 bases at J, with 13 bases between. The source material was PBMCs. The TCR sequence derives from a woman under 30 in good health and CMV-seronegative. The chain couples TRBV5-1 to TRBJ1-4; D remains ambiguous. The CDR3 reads CASGLTGATNEKLFF. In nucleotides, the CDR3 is TGCGCCAGCGGACTGACGGGAGCAACTAATGAAAAACTGTTTTTT.